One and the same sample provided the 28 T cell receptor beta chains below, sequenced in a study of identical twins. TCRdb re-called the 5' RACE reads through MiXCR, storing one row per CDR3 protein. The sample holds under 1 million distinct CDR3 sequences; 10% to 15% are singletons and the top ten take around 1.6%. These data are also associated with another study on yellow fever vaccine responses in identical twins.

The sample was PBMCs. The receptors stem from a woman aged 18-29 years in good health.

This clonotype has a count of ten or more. The chain's CDR3 is CASSVPGAYNEQFF. The CDR3 DNA reads TGCGCCAGCAGTGTCCCAGGGGCCTACAATGAGCAGTTCTTC. This chain links TRBV10-2 with TRBJ2-1; perhaps TRBD1 as D (6 bases). The V gene's germline CDR1 is WSHSY and CDR2 SAAADI. V dropped 4 bases and J dropped 2 bases, with 9 bases sitting between them. This CDR3 comprises 14 residues.

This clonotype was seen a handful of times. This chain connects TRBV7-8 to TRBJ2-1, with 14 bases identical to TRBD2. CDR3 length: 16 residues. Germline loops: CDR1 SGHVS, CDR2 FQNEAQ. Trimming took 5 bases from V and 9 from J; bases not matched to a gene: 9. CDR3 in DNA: TGTGCCAGCAGCCAAACCGGGACTAGCGGGGGTAGTGAGCAGTTCTTC. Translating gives CASSQTGTSGGSEQFF. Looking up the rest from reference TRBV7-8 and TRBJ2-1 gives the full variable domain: GAGVSQSPRYKVAKRGQDVALRCDPISGHVSLFWYQQALGQGPEFLTYFQNEAQLDKSGLPSDRFFAERPEGSVSTLKIQRTQQEDSAVYLCASSQTGTSGGSEQFFGPGTRLTVL.

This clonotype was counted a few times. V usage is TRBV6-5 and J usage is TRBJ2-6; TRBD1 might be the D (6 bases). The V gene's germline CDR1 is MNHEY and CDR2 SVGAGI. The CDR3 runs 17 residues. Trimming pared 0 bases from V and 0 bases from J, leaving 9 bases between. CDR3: CASSYSGHPSGANVLTF. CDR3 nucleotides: TGTGCCAGCAGTTACTCGGGACACCCCTCTGGGGCCAACGTCCTGACTTTC.

In DNA form, the CDR3 reads TGCAGTGCTCGACTAGCGGGGGGCCGCACAGATACGCAGTATTTT. This encodes CSARLAGGRTDTQYF. The chain links TRBV20-1 to TRBJ2-3; 13 nucleotides match TRBD2. In germline, CDR1 is DFQATT, CDR2 SNEGSKA (reference sequence). Trimming took 5 bases from V and 1 from J; bases not matched to a gene: 3. The CDR3 has 15 residues.

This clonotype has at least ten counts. CDR3 bases: TGTGCCAGCAGCCCCTACCCAGGGGTTACGGCCAAAAACATTCAGTACTTC. This sequence encodes CASSPYPGVTAKNIQYF. The V call is TRBV7-2, the J call TRBJ2-4; weak D call: TRBD1 (6 bases). Trimming cost V 5 bases and J 1 base, with 18 bases left between them. Germline V lookup: CDR1 SGHTA, CDR2 FQGNSA. The CDR3 is 17 residues long.

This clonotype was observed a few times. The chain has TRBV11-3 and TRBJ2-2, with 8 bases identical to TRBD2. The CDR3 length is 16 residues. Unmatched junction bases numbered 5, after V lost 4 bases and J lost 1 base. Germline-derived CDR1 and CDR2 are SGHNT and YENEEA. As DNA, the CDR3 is TGTGCCAGCAGCTCTCAGCGGGAGTGGAACACCGGGGAGCTGTTTTTT. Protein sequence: CASSSQREWNTGELFF.

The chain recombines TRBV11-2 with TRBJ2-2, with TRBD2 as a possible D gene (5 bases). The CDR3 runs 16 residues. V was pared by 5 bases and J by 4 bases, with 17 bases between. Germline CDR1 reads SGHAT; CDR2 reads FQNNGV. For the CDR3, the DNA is TGTGCCAGCAGCCTAGGAGTGGGCGCGGGCACCGGGGAGCTGTTTTTT. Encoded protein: CASSLGVGAGTGELFF.

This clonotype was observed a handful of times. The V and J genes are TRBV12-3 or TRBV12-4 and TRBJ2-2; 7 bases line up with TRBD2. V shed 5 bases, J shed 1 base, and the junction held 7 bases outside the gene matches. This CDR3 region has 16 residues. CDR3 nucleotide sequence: TGTGCCAGCAGTGGGAGGGGACGTAGGAACACCGGGGAGCTGTTTTTT. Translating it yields CASSGRGRRNTGELFF.

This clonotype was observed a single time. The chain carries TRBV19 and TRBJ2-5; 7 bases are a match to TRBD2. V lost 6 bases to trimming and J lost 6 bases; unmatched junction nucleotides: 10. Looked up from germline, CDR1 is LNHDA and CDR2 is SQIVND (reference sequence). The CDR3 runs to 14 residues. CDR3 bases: TGTGCCAGTAGCACGGGAGCGGGGATTAAGACCCAGTACTTC. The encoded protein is CASSTGAGIKTQYF.

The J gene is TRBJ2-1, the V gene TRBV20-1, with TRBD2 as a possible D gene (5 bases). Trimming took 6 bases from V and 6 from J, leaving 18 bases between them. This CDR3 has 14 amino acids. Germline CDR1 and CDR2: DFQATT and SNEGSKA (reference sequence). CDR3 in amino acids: CSASAPYTSNEQFF. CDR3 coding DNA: TGCAGTGCCAGTGCACCTTATACTAGCAATGAGCAGTTCTTC.

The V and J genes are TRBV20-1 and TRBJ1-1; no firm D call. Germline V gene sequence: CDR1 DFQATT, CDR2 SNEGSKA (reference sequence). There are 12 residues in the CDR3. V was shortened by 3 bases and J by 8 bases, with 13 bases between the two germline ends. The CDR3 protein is CSASSLAGEAFF. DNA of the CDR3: TGCAGTGCTAGTTCTCTGGCAGGAGAAGCTTTCTTT.

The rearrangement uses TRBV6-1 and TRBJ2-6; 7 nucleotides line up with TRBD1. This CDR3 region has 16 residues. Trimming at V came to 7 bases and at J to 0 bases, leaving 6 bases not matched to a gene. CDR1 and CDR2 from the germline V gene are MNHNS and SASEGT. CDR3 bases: TGTGCCAGCAAGGTCAGGGGGACCTCTGGGGCCAACGTCCTGACTTTC. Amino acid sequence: CASKVRGTSGANVLTF.

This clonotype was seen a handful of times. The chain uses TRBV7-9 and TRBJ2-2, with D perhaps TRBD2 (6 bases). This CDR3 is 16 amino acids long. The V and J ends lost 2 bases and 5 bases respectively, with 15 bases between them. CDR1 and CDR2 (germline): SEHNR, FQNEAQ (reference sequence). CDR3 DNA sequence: TGTGCCAGCAGCTTACTTATGAAGGGGAGGACCGGGGAGCTGTTTTTT. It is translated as CASSLLMKGRTGELFF.

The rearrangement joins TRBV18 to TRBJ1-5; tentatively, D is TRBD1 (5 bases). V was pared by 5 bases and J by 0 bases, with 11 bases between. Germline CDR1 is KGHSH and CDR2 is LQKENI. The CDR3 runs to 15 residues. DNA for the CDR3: TGTGCCAGCTCAGGCAGGGTGAATAGCAATCAGCCCCAGCATTTT. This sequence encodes CASSGRVNSNQPQHF.

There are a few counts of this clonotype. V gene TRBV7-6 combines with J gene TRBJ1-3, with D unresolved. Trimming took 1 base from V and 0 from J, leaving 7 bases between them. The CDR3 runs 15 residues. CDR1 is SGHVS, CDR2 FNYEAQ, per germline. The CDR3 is CASSLDAGSGNTIYF. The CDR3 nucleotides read TGTGCCAGCAGCTTAGATGCAGGCTCTGGAAACACCATATATTTT. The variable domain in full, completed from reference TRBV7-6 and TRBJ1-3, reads GAGVSQSPRYKVTKRGQDVALRCDPISGHVSLYWYRQALGQGPEFLTYFNYEAQQDKSGLPNDRFSAERPEGSISTLTIQRTEQRDSAMYRCASSLDAGSGNTIYFGEGSWLTVV.

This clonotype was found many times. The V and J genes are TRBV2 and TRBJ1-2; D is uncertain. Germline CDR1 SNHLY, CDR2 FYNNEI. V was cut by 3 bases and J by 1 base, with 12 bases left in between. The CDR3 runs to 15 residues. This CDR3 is CASSDFTPINYGYTF. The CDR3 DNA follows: TGTGCCAGCAGTGACTTTACCCCAATTAACTATGGCTACACCTTC.

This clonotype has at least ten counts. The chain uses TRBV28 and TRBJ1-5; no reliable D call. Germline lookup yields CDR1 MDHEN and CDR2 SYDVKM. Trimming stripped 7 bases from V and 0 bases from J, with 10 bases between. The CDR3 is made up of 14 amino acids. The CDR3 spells CASTLPGSNQPQHF. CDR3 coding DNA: TGTGCCAGCACCCTCCCGGGTAGCAATCAGCCCCAGCATTTT.

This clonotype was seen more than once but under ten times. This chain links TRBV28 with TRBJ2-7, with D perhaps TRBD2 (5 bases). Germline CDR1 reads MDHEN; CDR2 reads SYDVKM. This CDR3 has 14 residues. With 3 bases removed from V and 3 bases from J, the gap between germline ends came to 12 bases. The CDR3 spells CASSLTAGNYEQYV. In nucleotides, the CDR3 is TGTGCCAGCAGTTTGACGGCGGGCAACTACGAGCAGTACGTC.

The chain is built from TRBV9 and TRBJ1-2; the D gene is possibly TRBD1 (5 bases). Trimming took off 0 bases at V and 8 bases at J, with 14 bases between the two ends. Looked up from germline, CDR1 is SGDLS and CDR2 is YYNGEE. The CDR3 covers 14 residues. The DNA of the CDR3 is TGTGCCAGCAGCGTAGCGGCGGGGGGAACGGGCTACACCTTC. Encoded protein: CASSVAAGGTGYTF.

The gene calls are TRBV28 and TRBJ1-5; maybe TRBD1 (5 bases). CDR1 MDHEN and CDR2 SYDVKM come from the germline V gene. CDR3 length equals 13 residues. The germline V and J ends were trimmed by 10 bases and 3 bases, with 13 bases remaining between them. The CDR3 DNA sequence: TGTGCCACCCGCGGCAGGGACAATCAGCCCCAGCATTTT. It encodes CATRGRDNQPQHF. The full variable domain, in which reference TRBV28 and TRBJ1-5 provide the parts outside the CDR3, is DVKVTQSSRYLVKRTGEKVFLECVQDMDHENMFWYRQDPGLGLRLIYFSYDVKMKEKGDIPEGYSVSREKKERFSLILESASTNQTSMYLCATRGRDNQPQHFGDGTRLSIL.

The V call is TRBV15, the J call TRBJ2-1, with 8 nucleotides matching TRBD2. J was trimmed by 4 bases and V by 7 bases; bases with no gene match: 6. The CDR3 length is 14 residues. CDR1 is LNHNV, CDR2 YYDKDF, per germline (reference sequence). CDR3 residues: CATTIAGFYNEQFF. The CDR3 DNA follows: TGTGCCACCACTATAGCGGGGTTTTACAATGAGCAGTTCTTC. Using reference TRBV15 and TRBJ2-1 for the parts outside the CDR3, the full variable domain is DAMVIQNPRYQVTQFGKPVTLSCSQTLNHNVMYWYQQKSSQAPKLLFHYYDKDFNNEADTPDNFQSRRPNTSFCFLDIRSPGLGDTAMYLCATTIAGFYNEQFFGPGTRLTVL.

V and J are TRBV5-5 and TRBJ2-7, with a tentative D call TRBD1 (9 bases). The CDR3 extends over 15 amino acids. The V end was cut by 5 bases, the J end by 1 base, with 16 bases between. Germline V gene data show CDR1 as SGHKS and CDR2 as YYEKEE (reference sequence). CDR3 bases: TGTGCCAGCAGGTTAGCGGGGACAGGGTCCTACGAGCAGTACGTC. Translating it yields CASRLAGTGSYEQYV.

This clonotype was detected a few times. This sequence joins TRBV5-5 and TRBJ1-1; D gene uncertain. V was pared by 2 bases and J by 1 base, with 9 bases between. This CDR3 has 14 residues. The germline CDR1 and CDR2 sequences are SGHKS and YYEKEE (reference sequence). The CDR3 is CASSFPTQNTEAFF. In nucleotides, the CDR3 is TGTGCCAGCAGCTTCCCGACACAGAACACTGAAGCTTTCTTT.

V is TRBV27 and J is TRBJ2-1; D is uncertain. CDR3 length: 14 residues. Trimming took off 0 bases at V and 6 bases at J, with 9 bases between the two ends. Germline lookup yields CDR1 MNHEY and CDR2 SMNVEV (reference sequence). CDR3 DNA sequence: TGTGCCAGCAGTTTATCCCCTGGCCGCAATGAGCAGTTCTTC. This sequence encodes CASSLSPGRNEQFF.

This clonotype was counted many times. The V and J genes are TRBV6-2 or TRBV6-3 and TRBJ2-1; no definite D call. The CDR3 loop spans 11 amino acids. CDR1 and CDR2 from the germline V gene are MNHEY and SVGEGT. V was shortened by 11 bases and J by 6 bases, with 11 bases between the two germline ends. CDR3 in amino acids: CAVRDVNEQFF. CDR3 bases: TGTGCCGTAAGGGATGTCAATGAGCAGTTCTTC.

For the CDR3, the DNA is TGTGCCAGCAGCACGACTCCCATAGATACGCAGTATTTT. Its translation: CASSTTPIDTQYF. V and J are TRBV7-6 and TRBJ2-3; D is uncertain. This CDR3 spans 13 amino acids. The V gene's germline CDR1 is SGHVS and CDR2 FNYEAQ. Trimming took off 5 bases at V and 5 bases at J, with 11 bases between the two ends.

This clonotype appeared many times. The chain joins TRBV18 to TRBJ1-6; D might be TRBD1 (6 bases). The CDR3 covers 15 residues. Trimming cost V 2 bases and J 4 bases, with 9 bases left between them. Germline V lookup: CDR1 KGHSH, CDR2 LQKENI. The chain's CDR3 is CASSPGGQYNSPLHF. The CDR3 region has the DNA TGTGCCAGCTCACCAGGGGGACAATATAATTCACCCCTCCACTTT.

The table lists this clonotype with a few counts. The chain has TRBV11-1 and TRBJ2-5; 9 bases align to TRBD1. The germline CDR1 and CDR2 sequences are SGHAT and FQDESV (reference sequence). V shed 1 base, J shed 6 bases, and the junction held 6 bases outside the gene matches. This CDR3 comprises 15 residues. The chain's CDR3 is CASSLVGTGSKTQYF. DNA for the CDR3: TGTGCCAGCAGCTTAGTGGGGACAGGGTCGAAGACCCAGTACTTC.